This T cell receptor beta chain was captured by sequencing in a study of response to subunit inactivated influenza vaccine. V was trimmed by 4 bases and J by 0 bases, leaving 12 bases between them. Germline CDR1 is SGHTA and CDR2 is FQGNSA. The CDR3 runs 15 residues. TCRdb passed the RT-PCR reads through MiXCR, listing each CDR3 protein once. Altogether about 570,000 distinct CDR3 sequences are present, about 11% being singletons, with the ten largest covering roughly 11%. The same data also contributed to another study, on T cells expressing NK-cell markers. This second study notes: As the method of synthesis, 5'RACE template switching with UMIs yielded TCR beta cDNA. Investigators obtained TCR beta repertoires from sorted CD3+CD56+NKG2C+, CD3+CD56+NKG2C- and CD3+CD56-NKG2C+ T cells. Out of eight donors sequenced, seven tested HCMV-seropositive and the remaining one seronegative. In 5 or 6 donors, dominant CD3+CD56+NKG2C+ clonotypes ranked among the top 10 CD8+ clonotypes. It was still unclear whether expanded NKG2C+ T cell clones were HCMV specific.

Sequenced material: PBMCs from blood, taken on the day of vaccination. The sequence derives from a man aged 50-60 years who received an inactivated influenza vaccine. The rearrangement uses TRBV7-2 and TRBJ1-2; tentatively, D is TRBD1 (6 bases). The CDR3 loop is CASSSGTHSNYGYTF. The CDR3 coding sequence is TGTGCCAGCAGCTCGGGGACACACTCTAACTATGGCTACACCTTC.